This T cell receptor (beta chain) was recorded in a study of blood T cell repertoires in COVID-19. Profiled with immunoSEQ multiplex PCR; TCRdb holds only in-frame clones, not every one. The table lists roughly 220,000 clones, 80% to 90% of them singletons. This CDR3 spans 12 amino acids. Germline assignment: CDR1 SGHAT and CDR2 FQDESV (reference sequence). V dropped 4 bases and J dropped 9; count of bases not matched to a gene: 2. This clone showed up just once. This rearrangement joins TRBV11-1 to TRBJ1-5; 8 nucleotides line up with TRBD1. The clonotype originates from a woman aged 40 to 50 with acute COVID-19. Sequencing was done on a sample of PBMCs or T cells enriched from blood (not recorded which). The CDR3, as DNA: TGTGCCAGCAGCTCAGACAGGGGGCCCCAGCATTTT. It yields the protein CASSSDRGPQHF.